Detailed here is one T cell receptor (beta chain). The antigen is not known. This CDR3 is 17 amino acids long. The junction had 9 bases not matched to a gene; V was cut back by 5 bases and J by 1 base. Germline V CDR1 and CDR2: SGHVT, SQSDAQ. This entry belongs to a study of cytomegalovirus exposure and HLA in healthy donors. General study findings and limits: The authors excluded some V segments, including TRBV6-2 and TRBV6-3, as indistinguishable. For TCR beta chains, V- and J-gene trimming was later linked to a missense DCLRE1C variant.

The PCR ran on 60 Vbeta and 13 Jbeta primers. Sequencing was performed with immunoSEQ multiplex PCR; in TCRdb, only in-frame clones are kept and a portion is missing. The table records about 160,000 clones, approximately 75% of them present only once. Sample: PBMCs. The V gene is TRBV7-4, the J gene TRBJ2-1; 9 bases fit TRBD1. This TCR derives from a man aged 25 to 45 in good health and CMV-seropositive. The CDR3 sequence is CASSTPDRGGSYNEQFF. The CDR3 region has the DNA TGTGCCAGCAGCACCCCGGACAGGGGAGGTTCCTACAATGAGCAGTTCTTC. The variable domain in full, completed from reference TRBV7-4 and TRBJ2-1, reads GAGVSQSPRYKVAKRGRDVALRCDSISGHVTLYWYRQTLGQGSEVLTYSQSDAQRDKSGRPSGRFSAERPERSVSTLKIQRTEQGDSAVYLCASSTPDRGGSYNEQFFGPGTRLTVL.